This entry features one T cell receptor (beta chain) sequence. The sample is drawn from a study of blood T cell repertoires in COVID-19. V was pared by 5 bases and J by 1 base, with 18 bases of the junction left unmatched. This CDR3 has 21 residues. The germline V gene encodes CDR1 MNHEY and CDR2 SVGEGT. Measured with immunoSEQ multiplex PCR; TCRdb has only the in-frame clones, and not every one. The repertoire includes about 150,000 clones, approximately 85% of them detected once, and 0.55% to 0.75% sits in the top ten. Sequencing was performed on peripheral blood. The chain employs TRBV6-2 or TRBV6-3 and TRBJ1-5; 12 bases match TRBD1. The TCR was taken from a man in his fifties or sixties with COVID-19, enrolled during active disease. The CDR3: CASSQPPRDRGLVASNQPQHF. The CDR3 DNA sequence: TGTGCCAGCAGTCAACCCCCCCGGGACAGGGGGCTTGTTGCGAGCAATCAGCCCCAGCATTTT.